Below, 17 T cell receptor beta chains from the same sample are listed, as sequenced in a study of CD8 T cells in ankylosing spondylitis (TCRdb year 2017). Receptors were amplified or captured by 5' RACE. Sequencing instrument: Illumina HiSeq 2500. The public reads were reanalyzed by TCRdb: fastp trimming at Q25, MiXCR alignment, in-frame beta chains only. Rows with a matching CDR3 protein are joined into one entry that keeps the most common DNA and genes. This sample lists about 130,000 distinct CDR3 sequences; approximately 10% were detected once. Jointly, the top ten make up 2.5% to 3.5% of the sample. Specimen: blood, either unsorted or a sorted T cell fraction (not recorded which). Receptors were obtained from a male donor with ankylosing spondylitis or in good health (not recorded which).

The rearrangement joins TRBV20-1 to TRBJ2-7; 10 nucleotides match TRBD1. The V segment lost 5 bases and the J segment 6 bases; nucleotides outside the gene matches: 7. The CDR3 spans 13 residues. The germline CDR1 and CDR2 sequences are DFQATT and SNEGSKA (reference sequence). In nucleotides, the CDR3 is TGCAGTGCTCCGGGACAGGGGTTCACCGAGCAGTACTTC. It encodes CSAPGQGFTEQYF.

This clonotype was detected a few times. The V call is TRBV27, the J call TRBJ2-1, with D tentatively TRBD1 or TRBD2 (5 bases each). Germline assignment: CDR1 MNHEY and CDR2 SMNVEV (reference sequence). V gave up 5 bases and J gave up 0 bases, with 11 bases separating them. This CDR3 spans 15 amino acids. The CDR3: CASSPGTTSYNEQFF. The CDR3 nucleotides are TGTGCCAGCAGTCCAGGGACCACCTCCTACAATGAGCAGTTCTTC.

This clonotype occurred a few times. The chain links TRBV20-1 to TRBJ1-1; tentative D call: TRBD1 (6 bases). Germline V gene data show CDR1 as DFQATT and CDR2 as SNEGSKA (reference sequence). V was trimmed by 1 base and J by 1 base, leaving 22 bases between them. The CDR3 loop spans 18 amino acids. The CDR3 nucleotides are TGCAGTGCTAGAGCCAAAGGGGGTTCAGTTATTCAGAACACTGAAGCTTTCTTT. Its translation is CSARAKGGSVIQNTEAFF.

This clonotype was detected ten times or more. This chain connects TRBV20-1 to TRBJ2-7; TRBD2 might be the D (6 bases). CDR1 is DFQATT and CDR2 is SNEGSKA in the germline V gene (reference sequence). The CDR3 covers 12 residues. The V end was cut by 3 bases, the J end by 7 bases, with 13 bases between. CDR3 region: CSASLGSWEQYF. CDR3 DNA: TGCAGTGCTAGTCTCGGGAGTTGGGAGCAGTACTTC.

This clonotype was detected ten times or more. The chain uses TRBV12-3 or TRBV12-4 and TRBJ1-1; TRBD1 is a possible D gene (5 bases). Trimming took 7 bases from V and 1 from J, leaving 10 bases between them. The CDR3 is made up of 13 amino acids. CDR3 coding DNA: TGTGCCAGCACCCAACAGGAGAACACTGAAGCTTTCTTT. As protein: CASTQQENTEAFF.

This clonotype has ten or more counts. The chain combines TRBV18 with TRBJ1-1; D gene uncertain. Looked up from germline, CDR1 is KGHSH and CDR2 is LQKENI. The CDR3 loop spans 13 amino acids. V was trimmed by 3 bases and J by 5 bases, leaving 10 bases between them. Here the CDR3 DNA reads TGTGCCAGCTCACCGGGCGGTACAACTGAAGCTTTCTTT. Encoded protein: CASSPGGTTEAFF. The full variable domain, its missing parts supplied by reference TRBV18 and TRBJ1-1, is NAGVMQNPRHLVRRRGQEARLRCSPMKGHSHVYWYRQLPEEGLKFMVYLQKENIIDESGMPKERFSAEFPKEGPSILRIQQVVRGDSAAYFCASSPGGTTEAFFGQGTRLTVV.

Worth noting for this clonotype: A much larger clone differs by one base, so this may be a read error. The rearrangement uses TRBV7-2 and TRBJ2-4; perhaps TRBD2 as D (5 bases). Germline loops: CDR1 SGHTA, CDR2 FQGNSA. The CDR3 has 13 amino acids. This CDR3 is CASSLGLANSQYF. CDR3 nucleotide sequence: TGTGCCAGCAGCTTAGGTCTAGCAAACAGTCAGTACTTC.

This clonotype was recorded many times. The J gene is TRBJ1-3, the V gene TRBV5-6; D unclear. Trimming shortened V by 4 bases and J by 0 bases, and 11 bases separated the two germline ends. This CDR3 is 15 amino acids long. Germline CDR1 is SGHDT and CDR2 is YYEEEE. The CDR3 protein is CASSDSRISGNTIYF. As DNA, the CDR3 is TGTGCCAGCAGCGATTCTCGGATCTCTGGAAACACCATATATTTT.

This clonotype was counted a few times. The chain couples TRBV7-9 to TRBJ2-7, with D unclear. The V end was cut by 4 bases, the J end by 3 bases, with 10 bases between. The V gene's germline CDR1 is SEHNR and CDR2 FQNEAQ (reference sequence). The CDR3 has 13 residues. DNA for the CDR3: TGTGCCAGCAGCTCCACAGAGCACTACGAGCAGTACTTC. Protein sequence: CASSSTEHYEQYF.

This clonotype was counted ten times or more. The chain is built from TRBV12-3 or TRBV12-4 and TRBJ2-1; maybe TRBD2 (7 bases). This CDR3 is built from 15 residues. V was cut by 5 bases and J by 5 bases, with 16 bases left in between. The CDR3 protein is CASSRSGGANNEQFF. CDR3 nucleotide sequence: TGTGCCAGCAGTCGATCTGGGGGGGCCAACAATGAGCAGTTCTTC.

This clonotype showed up many times. CDR3 DNA sequence: TGTGCCAGCAGCTTTCATGGGACTAGCGGCAACACAGATACGCAGTATTTT. This encodes CASSFHGTSGNTDTQYF. The V call is TRBV7-2, the J call TRBJ2-3; 11 bases match TRBD2. This CDR3 spans 17 amino acids. CDR1 is SGHTA, CDR2 FQGNSA, per germline. The V segment lost 3 bases and the J segment 2 bases; nucleotides outside the gene matches: 7.

This clonotype has a count of ten or more. This chain uses TRBV6-5 with TRBJ2-2, with 9 bases aligning to TRBD1. This CDR3 region has 18 residues. V lost 2 bases, J lost 3 bases, and 10 bases stayed unmatched. Germline V gene sequence: CDR1 MNHEY, CDR2 SVGAGI. The CDR3, as DNA: TGTGCCAGCAGTTACGACAGGGGGTCGCGGAGTTACACCGGGGAGCTGTTTTTT. Protein: CASSYDRGSRSYTGELFF.

This clonotype was detected only a few times. The V call is TRBV20-1, the J call TRBJ2-7, with 7 bases identical to TRBD2. With 1 base clipped from V and 3 bases from J, the junction kept 12 bases outside the gene matches. The germline V gene encodes CDR1 DFQATT and CDR2 SNEGSKA (reference sequence). CDR3 size: 16 residues. CDR3 in DNA: TGCAGTGCTAGAGCGCCCCGGGGCGGGAGTTTCTACGAGCAGTACTTC. This translates into CSARAPRGGSFYEQYF.

This clonotype was counted at least ten times. The chain has TRBV7-2 and TRBJ2-5; 7 bases are a match to TRBD2. Trimming removed 1 base from V and 9 bases from J; junction bases left unmatched: 14. The CDR3 runs 16 residues. Germline loops: CDR1 SGHTA, CDR2 FQGNSA. The CDR3 sequence is CASSLGWAREGGAQYF. The CDR3 bases are TGTGCCAGCAGCTTAGGCTGGGCTAGGGAGGGCGGGGCCCAGTACTTC.

The chain uses TRBV6-5 and TRBJ2-1, with a tentative D call TRBD1 (5 bases). There are 16 residues in the CDR3. CDR1 MNHEY and CDR2 SVGAGI come from the germline V gene. With 0 bases removed from V and 7 bases from J, the gap between germline ends came to 16 bases. CDR3 sequence: CASSYSRVRVGNEQFF. The CDR3 region has the DNA TGTGCCAGCAGTTACTCCCGGGTCAGGGTGGGGAATGAGCAGTTCTTC.

This clonotype was seen many times. The chain uses TRBV5-1 and TRBJ2-2; D gene uncertain. V lost 0 bases and J lost 2, with 11 bases in between. In germline, CDR1 is SGHRS, CDR2 YFSETQ. CDR3 size: 16 residues. The CDR3 DNA sequence: TGCGCCAGCAGCTTGGTTCCCCCAGATAACACCGGGGAGCTGTTTTTT. Translation gives CASSLVPPDNTGELFF.

This clonotype was seen at least ten times. The gene calls are TRBV6-1 and TRBJ1-5; 8 nucleotides line up with TRBD1. Germline loops: CDR1 MNHNS, CDR2 SASEGT. The CDR3 is 13 residues long. V was pared by 11 bases and J by 2 bases, with 5 bases of the junction left unmatched. The CDR3 spells CAGQGAGNQPQHF. The CDR3 coding sequence is TGTGCCGGTCAGGGGGCTGGCAATCAGCCCCAGCATTTT.